The rows below give T cell receptor beta chains drawn from one sample of a study of cytomegalovirus exposure and HLA in healthy donors. Assay used: immunoSEQ multiplex PCR; TCRdb lists only in-frame clones, some missing. The profile covers about 360,000 clones, with 86% appearing a single time and approximately 0.8% taken by the ten largest. Material: PBMCs. The receptors stem from a woman aged 18 to 35 in good health and CMV-seronegative. The CDR3 runs from the conserved cysteine through the conserved F or W. Each record gives: V gene, D gene, J gene, clone size, CDR3 DNA, CDR3 protein. The D gene is left open where the match is weak. Clone size, where shown, is once, few, many, or a class for clones that have expanded.

v_gene: TRBV28
d_gene: NA
j_gene: TRBJ2-1
abundance: NA
CDR3nt: TGTGCCAGCACTACCCCCCGCCTGCAGCGTTCCTACAATGAGCAGTTCTTC
CDR3aa: CASTTPRLQRSYNEQFF

v_gene: TRBV4-1
d_gene: NA
j_gene: TRBJ2-1
abundance: NA
CDR3nt: TGCGCCAGCAGCCAAGGAACCAGAGGGGGTTATTACAATGAGCAGTTCTTC
CDR3aa: CASSQGTRGGYYNEQFF

v_gene: TRBV2
d_gene: NA
j_gene: TRBJ1-4
abundance: NA
CDR3nt: TGTGCCAGCAGACGAGATGCAGAAAAACTGTTTTTT
CDR3aa: CASRRDAEKLFF

v_gene: TRBV5-4
d_gene: TRBD1
j_gene: TRBJ1-1
abundance: NA
CDR3nt: TGTGCCAGCAGCTTCTTGGGACAGGGTATCCCCGGGAGAGCTTTCTTT
CDR3aa: CASSFLGQGIPGRAFF

v_gene: TRBV6-6
d_gene: TRBD1
j_gene: TRBJ2-7
abundance: NA
CDR3nt: TGTGCCACCCGCTTGATGACAGGGGGCGACGAGCAGTACTTC
CDR3aa: CATRLMTGGDEQYF

v_gene: TRBV19
d_gene: TRBD1
j_gene: TRBJ2-5
abundance: once
CDR3nt: TGTGCCAGTAGTATCGGACAGGGGCAGGAGACCCAGTACTTC
CDR3aa: CASSIGQGQETQYF

v_gene: TRBV14
d_gene: TRBD1
j_gene: TRBJ2-7
abundance: few
CDR3nt: TGTGCCAGCAGCTCTTTCATTGGGGACAGACGCTACGAGCAGTACTTC
CDR3aa: CASSSFIGDRRYEQYF

v_gene: TRBV27
d_gene: NA
j_gene: TRBJ2-7
abundance: NA
CDR3nt: TGTGCCAGCAGTTTGCTGGGGGCATCCTACGAGCAGTACTTC
CDR3aa: CASSLLGASYEQYF

v_gene: TRBV7-9
d_gene: NA
j_gene: TRBJ2-2
abundance: NA
CDR3nt: TGTGCCAGCAGCCCCGAGGCGCCCACCGGGGAGCTGTTTTTT
CDR3aa: CASSPEAPTGELFF

v_gene: TRBV19
d_gene: NA
j_gene: TRBJ1-5
abundance: once
CDR3nt: TGTGCCAGTAGTGCGACGCTGGGGAGCTATAGCAATCAGCCCCAGCATTTT
CDR3aa: CASSATLGSYSNQPQHF

v_gene: TRBV9
d_gene: NA
j_gene: TRBJ2-1
abundance: NA
CDR3nt: TGTGCCAGCAGCCCCGAACTTGGCGGGATCTACAATGAGCAGTTCTTC
CDR3aa: CASSPELGGIYNEQFF

v_gene: TRBV6-6
d_gene: TRBD2
j_gene: TRBJ2-1
abundance: NA
CDR3nt: TGTGCCAGCAGTGGACTAGCGGGGGAGTACAATGAGCAGTTCTTC
CDR3aa: CASSGLAGEYNEQFF

v_gene: TRBV19
d_gene: NA
j_gene: TRBJ1-5
abundance: NA
CDR3nt: TGTGCCAGTAACATATTCGGGGGCAATCAGCCCCAGCATTTT
CDR3aa: CASNIFGGNQPQHF

v_gene: TRBV11-2
d_gene: TRBD2
j_gene: TRBJ2-7
abundance: NA
CDR3nt: TGTGCCAGCAGCCTAGCGGGGGGTTCCTACGAGCAGTACTTC
CDR3aa: CASSLAGGSYEQYF

v_gene: TRBV10-3
d_gene: TRBD1
j_gene: TRBJ1-2
abundance: NA
CDR3nt: TGTGCCATCAGGGGGACAGGGGAGAATGGCTACACCTTC
CDR3aa: CAIRGTGENGYTF

v_gene: TRBV5-1
d_gene: TRBD2
j_gene: TRBJ2-2
abundance: NA
CDR3nt: TGCGCCAGCAGCCCAGGGACTAGCGGGGGACCCGGGGAGCTGTTTTTT
CDR3aa: CASSPGTSGGPGELFF

v_gene: TRBV5-1
d_gene: NA
j_gene: TRBJ2-2
abundance: NA
CDR3nt: TGCGCCAGCAGCTTGCTAGGGGGGAACACCGGGGAGCTGTTTTTT
CDR3aa: CASSLLGGNTGELFF

v_gene: TRBV27
d_gene: NA
j_gene: TRBJ2-5
abundance: few
CDR3nt: TGTGCCAGCAGTTTATGGGCAGGGGCCTTCCAAGAGACCCAGTACTTC
CDR3aa: CASSLWAGAFQETQYF

v_gene: TRBV4-1
d_gene: NA
j_gene: TRBJ1-5
abundance: NA
CDR3nt: TGCGCCAGCAGCCAAGGGCAGGTTAATCAGCCCCAGCATTTT
CDR3aa: CASSQGQVNQPQHF

v_gene: TRBV30
d_gene: TRBD2
j_gene: TRBJ2-1
abundance: NA
CDR3nt: TGTGCCTGGAGTTGGGCCGCTAGCGGGATCAACCACAATGAGCAGTTCTTC
CDR3aa: CAWSWAASGINHNEQFF

v_gene: TRBV28
d_gene: TRBD2
j_gene: TRBJ2-7
abundance: NA
CDR3nt: TGTGCCAGCAGTTTATTAGGTAGCGGGAGCTCTTACGAGCAGTACTTC
CDR3aa: CASSLLGSGSSYEQYF

v_gene: TRBV29-1
d_gene: NA
j_gene: TRBJ2-5
abundance: once
CDR3nt: TGCAGCGTTGATGCGGAGACCCAGTACTTC
CDR3aa: CSVDAETQYF